These 21 T cell receptor beta chains came from one sample sequenced in a study of blood T cell repertoires in COVID-19. The repertoire was sequenced with immunoSEQ multiplex PCR; TCRdb's copy has only in-frame clones and lacks some. The sample has roughly 200,000 clones; roughly 80% are singletons. The specimen was peripheral blood. Receptor source: a middle-aged woman with COVID-19, enrolled during active disease.

There are a few counts of this clone. The rearrangement links TRBV7-9 to TRBJ2-7; TRBD2 agrees at 8 bases. The junction had 8 bases not matched to a gene; V was cut back by 3 bases and J by 1 base. Germline V CDR1 and CDR2: SEHNR, FQNEAQ (reference sequence). The CDR3 runs 16 residues. CDR3 coding DNA: TGTGCCAGCAGCTTTCGGGAGGGCCAGGGTTCCTACGAGCAGTACTTC. It yields the protein CASSFREGQGSYEQYF.

This clone has a handful of counts. The genes are TRBV10-3 and TRBJ2-7, with 9 positions matching TRBD1. Germline CDR1 is ENHRY and CDR2 is SYGVKD. V was clipped by 7 bases and J by 4 bases; unmatched bases: 11. The length of the CDR3 is 15 residues. The CDR3 sequence: CAIKNGTGRLYEQYF. As DNA, the CDR3 is TGTGCCATCAAAAACGGGACAGGGCGTCTGTACGAGCAGTACTTC.

The chain employs TRBV2 and TRBJ2-6, with D uncertain. Germline V gene sequence: CDR1 SNHLY, CDR2 FYNNEI. The CDR3 spans 11 residues. Deletions cut 6 bases from V and 9 bases from J, with 6 bases between. The CDR3 is CASSSFNVLTF. The CDR3 nucleotides are TGTGCCAGCAGCAGTTTCAACGTCCTGACTTTC.

The V call is TRBV27, the J call TRBJ1-5; TRBD1 is a possible D gene (6 bases). The CDR3 extends over 14 amino acids. Per the germline V gene, CDR1 is MNHEY and CDR2 is SMNVEV (reference sequence). Trimming shortened V by 6 bases and J by 1 base, and 10 bases separated the two germline ends. CDR3 nucleotides: TGTGCCAGCAGGGCAGGGGTAAGCAATCAGCCCCAGCATTTT. Translated: CASRAGVSNQPQHF.

V and J are TRBV7-2 and TRBJ2-1; 8 bases fit TRBD2. This CDR3 is built from 16 residues. Germline V gene sequence: CDR1 SGHTA, CDR2 FQGNSA. The ends lost 1 base at V and 3 bases at J; junction bases unmatched: 5. CDR3 nucleotide sequence: TGTGCCAGCAGCTTAGTAGGCGGGGGGCTCTACAATGAGCAGTTCTTC. Amino acid sequence: CASSLVGGGLYNEQFF.

This chain joins TRBV3-1 (or the pseudogene TRBV3-2) and TRBJ2-1, with D maybe TRBD1 (6 bases). V dropped 3 bases and J dropped 8 bases, with 29 bases sitting between them. The length of the CDR3 is 19 residues. CDR1 and CDR2 (germline): LGHDT, YNNKEL (reference sequence). CDR3 loop: CASSHHRPPGGRSLDEQFF. The CDR3, as DNA: TGTGCCAGCAGCCACCACCGGCCCCCTGGGGGCCGGAGCTTGGATGAGCAGTTCTTC.

This chain uses TRBV30 with TRBJ1-1, with D possibly being TRBD1 (5 bases). The germline CDR1 and CDR2 sequences are GTSNPN and SVGIG (reference sequence). The V end lost 0 bases, the J end lost 5 bases, and 10 bases lay between the germline ends. This CDR3 has 13 amino acids. CDR3 loop: CAWSVSGRTEAFF. CDR3 in DNA: TGTGCCTGGAGTGTATCAGGGCGGACTGAAGCTTTCTTT. The whole variable domain, remainder taken from reference TRBV30 and TRBJ1-1, is SQTIHQWPATLVQPVGSPLSLECTVEGTSNPNLYWYRQAAGRGLQLLFYSVGIGQISSEVPQNLSASRPQDRQFILSSKKLLLSDSGFYLCAWSVSGRTEAFFGQGTRLTVV.

The chain combines TRBV6-5 with TRBJ2-7; 7 bases line up with TRBD2. Germline assignment: CDR1 MNHEY and CDR2 SVGAGI. This CDR3 has 13 residues. Unmatched junction bases numbered 5, after V lost 2 bases and J lost 7 bases. Here the CDR3 reads CASSYPAGAEQYF. CDR3 DNA sequence: TGTGCCAGCAGTTACCCCGCGGGAGCAGAGCAGTACTTC.

CDR3 nucleotide sequence: TGCGCCAGCAGGGACCCACGAGCGGGGACCGGGGAGCTGTTTTTT. Its protein product is CASRDPRAGTGELFF. V gene TRBV10-2 combines with J gene TRBJ2-2, with 7 bases identical to TRBD2. The V gene end was trimmed by 6 bases and the J gene end by 5 bases; junction bases not matched to a gene: 9. Germline V gene lookup returns CDR1 WSHSY and CDR2 SAAADI. The CDR3 is 15 residues long.

The gene calls are TRBV13 and TRBJ2-1; 11 bases map to TRBD2. Germline V gene data show CDR1 as PRHDT and CDR2 as FYEKMQ (reference sequence). The CDR3 spans 16 residues. Losses at the gene ends were 5 bases for V and 7 bases for J; bases not matched to a gene: 10. The CDR3 DNA follows: TGTGCCAGCAGCCCCCGACTAGCGGGGTTTTCGAATGAGCAGTTCTTC. This gives the protein CASSPRLAGFSNEQFF.

The rearrangement links TRBV10-3 to TRBJ2-1; 9 bases align to TRBD2. The CDR3 is made up of 14 amino acids. The V and J ends lost 5 bases and 2 bases, in that order; junction bases with no gene match: 1. The germline CDR1 and CDR2 sequences are ENHRY and SYGVKD. CDR3 in amino acids: CAISSSGTYNEQFF. The CDR3 nucleotides read TGTGCCATCAGTTCTAGCGGGACCTACAATGAGCAGTTCTTC.

The chain couples TRBV18 to TRBJ1-6; 10 bases line up with TRBD1. J gave up 10 bases and V 4 bases, and 7 bases lay outside the gene matches. The CDR3 consists of 15 residues. Germline lookup yields CDR1 KGHSH and CDR2 LQKENI. The CDR3 reads CASSRDRGVRSPLHF. The DNA for the CDR3 is TGTGCCAGCTCACGGGACAGGGGCGTGCGATCACCCCTCCACTTT.

This CDR3 reads CASSRGQVDSPLHF. The CDR3 bases are TGTGCCAGCAGTAGGGGACAGGTTGATTCACCCCTCCACTTT. V usage is TRBV6-5 and J usage is TRBJ1-6, with 8 bases fitting TRBD1. The V gene end was trimmed by 5 bases and the J gene end by 8 bases; junction bases not matched to a gene: 5. CDR1 is MNHEY, CDR2 SVGAGI, per germline. The CDR3 loop spans 14 amino acids.

The rearrangement uses TRBV28 and TRBJ2-4, with 7 bases identical to TRBD2. CDR3 length: 15 amino acids. The V and J ends lost 4 bases and 0 bases, in that order; junction bases with no gene match: 3. Germline V gene sequence: CDR1 MDHEN, CDR2 SYDVKM. In DNA, the CDR3 is TGTGCCAGCAGTTATATAGCGGGAGCCAAAAACATTCAGTACTTC. It yields the protein CASSYIAGAKNIQYF.

The rearrangement uses TRBV5-4 and TRBJ2-3, with 10 bases matching TRBD1. The CDR3 has 16 residues. With V trimmed by 4 bases and J by 3 bases, 8 bases remained unmatched. The germline V gene has CDR1 SGHNT and CDR2 YYREEE (reference sequence). The CDR3 spells CASSRPGGQGTDTQYF. The CDR3 DNA reads TGTGCCAGCAGCCGCCCCGGGGGACAGGGGACAGATACGCAGTATTTT.

This chain uses TRBV3-1 (or the pseudogene TRBV3-2) with TRBJ2-1, with 11 bases identical to TRBD2. V lost 5 bases and J lost 4; bases outside the gene matches: 7. CDR1 LGHDT and CDR2 YNNKEL come from the germline V gene (reference sequence). The length of the CDR3 is 16 residues. This CDR3 reads CASSYGTSGLYNEQFF. The CDR3, as DNA: TGTGCCAGCAGCTACGGGACTAGCGGCCTTTACAATGAGCAGTTCTTC.

The chain employs TRBV7-2 and TRBJ2-7, with D possibly TRBD2 on 5 matching bases. The CDR3 sequence is 16 residues long. With 1 base removed from V and 0 bases from J, the gap between germline ends came to 13 bases. Germline-derived CDR1 and CDR2 are SGHTA and FQGNSA. CDR3 sequence: CASSLGGIESSYEQYV. The CDR3 DNA is TGTGCCAGCAGCTTAGGAGGGATCGAGAGCTCCTACGAGCAGTACGTC.

This chain uses TRBV25-1 with TRBJ1-1; TRBD1 agrees at 7 bases. This CDR3 region has 13 residues. Germline V gene lookup returns CDR1 MGHDK and CDR2 SYGVNS. Losses at the gene ends were 5 bases for V and 7 bases for J; bases not matched to a gene: 7. The CDR3: CASSNWGDSEAFF. The CDR3 nucleotides are TGTGCCAGCAGTAATTGGGGGGACAGTGAAGCTTTCTTT.

This sequence joins TRBV5-6 and TRBJ2-5; D unresolved. Germline V CDR1 and CDR2: SGHDT, YYEEEE. V lost 0 bases and J lost 5, with 11 bases in between. This CDR3 is 14 amino acids long. For the CDR3, the DNA is TGTGCCAGCAGCTTGGTACTGAGTTCGGAGACCCAGTACTTC. Translation: CASSLVLSSETQYF. The whole variable domain, filled in from reference TRBV5-6 and TRBJ2-5, reads DAGVTQSPTHLIKTRGQQVTLRCSPKSGHDTVSWYQQALGQGPQFIFQYYEEEERQRGNFPDRFSGHQFPNYSSELNVNALLLGDSALYLCASSLVLSSETQYFGPGTRLLVL.

V gene TRBV5-6 combines with J gene TRBJ1-4; D unresolved. The CDR3 covers 19 residues. V shed 2 bases and J shed 9 bases, with 29 bases lying between them. Germline lookup yields CDR1 SGHDT and CDR2 YYEEEE. The CDR3 here is CASSFTPRIRWERAQKLFF. Written as DNA, the CDR3 is TGTGCCAGCAGCTTTACCCCCCGAATTCGTTGGGAGCGGGCACAAAAACTGTTTTTT.

This clone was observed a handful of times. The V call is TRBV3-1 (or the pseudogene TRBV3-2), the J call TRBJ2-1, with 11 bases lining up with TRBD2. With 1 base clipped from V and 5 bases from J, the junction kept 1 base outside the gene matches. The CDR3 has 15 residues. Germline CDR1 reads LGHDT; CDR2 reads YNNKEL (reference sequence). The CDR3 region has the DNA TGTGCCAGCAGCCAAGGACTAGCGGGGAACAATGAGCAGTTCTTC. Translated, it gives CASSQGLAGNNEQFF.